Here is one T cell receptor beta chain with its context. Its matching antigen is unknown. Trimming removed 6 bases from V and 1 base from J, with 12 bases in between. Germline V lookup: CDR1 LNHDA, CDR2 SQIVND (reference sequence). CDR3 length: 14 amino acids. This record belongs to a study of T cell responses to AZD1222 COVID-19 vaccine. Study-level findings and limits: Clonal diversity was possibly underestimated; the donors were predominantly white British and more often female. Just five or six AZD1222 recipients tested seropositive at baseline. Vaccine-associated CD4 TCRs ranged over spike, dominating at 160-218 and 743-854. In the spike-specific TCR repertoire, nearly half reportedly target unmutated variant regions.

The protocol was immunoSEQ multiplex PCR, while the TCRdb copy is restricted to in-frame clones and leaves out a portion. The sample comprises under 150,000 clones, about 90% of which are singletons, and around 20% rests with the top ten. The J gene is TRBJ1-2, the V gene TRBV19; the D gene is possibly TRBD1 (5 bases). The source material was peripheral blood, sampled on day 0 of MenACWY control vaccination. The sequence came from an adult in good health. As DNA, the CDR3 is TGTGCCAGTAGCCCCGGGGGGGTTAACTATGGCTACACCTTC. This sequence encodes CASSPGGVNYGYTF.